One sample yielded the 22 T cell receptor beta chains listed below, sequenced in a study of blood T cell repertoires in COVID-19. Sequencing was performed with immunoSEQ multiplex PCR; in TCRdb, only in-frame clones are kept and a portion is missing. The profile shows 65,000 to 90,000 clones, about 83% of them singletons. Sequencing used peripheral blood. Source of these receptors: a man aged 30 to 45 with acute or convalescent COVID-19.

The chain has TRBV28 and TRBJ2-2; 8 bases are a match to TRBD2. V lost 5 bases to trimming and J lost 9 bases; unmatched junction nucleotides: 17. CDR1 is MDHEN and CDR2 is SYDVKM in the germline V gene. This CDR3 is built from 17 residues. Here the CDR3 reads CASSTQSGLESVRELFF. The CDR3 DNA follows: TGTGCCAGCAGTACCCAGTCGGGACTAGAAAGTGTCCGGGAGCTGTTTTTT. Looking up the rest from reference TRBV28 and TRBJ2-2 gives the full variable domain: DVKVTQSSRYLVKRTGEKVFLECVQDMDHENMFWYRQDPGLGLRLIYFSYDVKMKEKGDIPEGYSVSREKKERFSLILESASTNQTSMYLCASSTQSGLESVRELFFGEGSRLTVL.

This clone was detected once. The chain is built from TRBV4-2 and TRBJ2-5; 8 bases are shared with TRBD2. The CDR3 length is 18 residues. J lost 3 bases, V lost 0 bases, and 12 bases had no gene match. The germline CDR1 and CDR2 sequences are LGHNA and YNFKEQ. CDR3 loop: CASSQDSQSGGLEETQYF. The CDR3 nucleotides read TGTGCCAGCAGCCAAGATTCTCAGTCGGGAGGGTTAGAAGAGACCCAGTACTTC.

The chain uses TRBV29-1 and TRBJ1-2, with 8 bases lining up with TRBD1. V gave up 7 bases and J gave up 8 bases; unmatched junction bases: 9. Germline V lookup: CDR1 SQVTM, CDR2 ANQGSEA. This CDR3 has 12 residues. In DNA, the CDR3 is TGCAGCGGATGGACAGGGCGTCAGGGCTACACCTTC. Translating it yields CSGWTGRQGYTF.

The V and J genes are TRBV4-1 and TRBJ2-5; the match to TRBD2 covers 8 bases. This CDR3 has 14 residues. V was pared by 4 bases and J by 3 bases, with 4 bases of the junction left unmatched. Per germline, CDR1 MGHRA and CDR2 YSYEKL. In nucleotides, the CDR3 is TGCGCCAGCAGCCTTAAAGCGGGAGAAGAGACCCAGTACTTC. This codes for CASSLKAGEETQYF.

This clone was recorded only once. V and J are TRBV14 and TRBJ2-5, with D possibly TRBD1 on 6 matching bases. The V end was cut by 4 bases, the J end by 5 bases, with 14 bases between. The germline gives CDR1 SGHDN, CDR2 FVKESK. This CDR3 is built from 14 residues. CDR3 DNA sequence: TGTGCCAGCAGCCTAGAGACAGGATGGGAGACCCAGTACTTC. It specifies CASSLETGWETQYF.

CDR3 coding DNA: TGTGCCCCCCCCCGGACTAGCGACGAGCAGTACTTC. Translating gives CAPPRTSDEQYF. This chain connects TRBV24-1 to TRBJ2-7; 9 bases are a match to TRBD2. Germline V gene lookup returns CDR1 KGHDR and CDR2 SFDVKD. V was pared by 12 bases and J by 5 bases, with 7 bases of the junction left unmatched. This CDR3 is 12 amino acids long.

The chain links TRBV6-2 or TRBV6-3 to TRBJ1-1; D not resolved. The V end lost 0 bases, the J end lost 0 bases, and 11 bases lay between the germline ends. Germline V gives CDR1 MNHEY, CDR2 SVGEGT. The CDR3 loop spans 16 amino acids. In nucleotides, the CDR3 is TGTGCCAGCAGTTACTCTACGGCGGGAATGAACACTGAAGCTTTCTTT. Protein sequence: CASSYSTAGMNTEAFF.

The V gene is TRBV2, the J gene TRBJ2-6, with a tentative D call TRBD1 (5 bases). The CDR3 has 15 amino acids. Trimming left V 3 bases short and J 2 bases short, with 8 bases between. The germline V gene encodes CDR1 SNHLY and CDR2 FYNNEI. The CDR3 DNA reads as TGTGCCAGCAGTGACCAAGGGGCTGGGGCCAACGTCCTGACTTTC. Protein: CASSDQGAGANVLTF. The variable domain in full, completed from reference TRBV2 and TRBJ2-6, reads EPEVTQTPSHQVTQMGQEVILRCVPISNHLYFYWYRQILGQKVEFLVSFYNNEISEKSEIFDDQFSVERPDGSNFTLKIRSTKLEDSAMYFCASSDQGAGANVLTFGAGSRLTVL.

V is TRBV7-8 and J is TRBJ1-2, with 8 bases matching TRBD1. CDR1 and CDR2 from the germline V gene are SGHVS and FQNEAQ. This CDR3 is built from 14 residues. With V trimmed by 3 bases and J by 5 bases, 5 bases remained unmatched. The CDR3 reads CASSLGQVSYGYTF. CDR3 nucleotides: TGTGCCAGCAGCTTGGGACAGGTGTCTTATGGCTACACCTTC.

This chain joins TRBV12-3 or TRBV12-4 and TRBJ2-5, with unresolved D. CDR3 length: 12 amino acids. The V end was cut by 3 bases, the J end by 2 bases, with 4 bases between. CDR3 amino acids: CASSLLQETQYF. DNA for the CDR3: TGTGCCAGCAGTTTGCTACAAGAGACCCAGTACTTC.

This chain uses TRBV10-2 with TRBJ1-6; possibly TRBD1 for D (6 bases). Germline-derived CDR1 and CDR2 are WSHSY and SAAADI. The ends were cut back, 6 bases at V and 7 bases at J, with 7 bases in the middle. The CDR3 is made up of 12 amino acids. The CDR3 sequence: CASSQGNSPLHF. As DNA, the CDR3 is TGCGCCAGCAGCCAGGGGAATTCACCCCTCCACTTT.

The chain is built from TRBV25-1 and TRBJ1-1, with a possible D match to TRBD1 (6 bases). Trimming pared 3 bases from V and 11 bases from J, leaving 22 bases between. The CDR3 extends over 15 amino acids. The germline CDR1 and CDR2 sequences are MGHDK and SYGVNS. CDR3 sequence (DNA): TGTGCCAGCAGTGATTCATCGACAGGAAAGTTTGCTGCTTTCTTT. Protein product: CASSDSSTGKFAAFF. Supplemented by reference TRBV25-1 and TRBJ1-1, the full variable domain reads EADIYQTPRYLVIGTGKKITLECSQTMGHDKMYWYQQDPGMELHLIHYSYGVNSTEKGDLSSESTVSRIRTEHFPLTLESARPSHTSQYLCASSDSSTGKFAAFFGQGTRLTVV.

This chain uses TRBV7-3 with TRBJ2-1; 8 bases are shared with TRBD2. From germline, CDR1 is SGHTA and CDR2 FQGTGA. The J segment lost 8 bases and the V segment lost 2 bases, leaving 8 bases of the junction unmatched. CDR3 length equals 15 residues. The CDR3 here is CASSLLPAGVDEQFF. The CDR3 bases are TGTGCCAGCAGCTTATTGCCAGCGGGAGTGGATGAGCAGTTCTTC.

The chain carries TRBV6-5 and TRBJ2-1; D remains unclear. The CDR3 runs 14 residues. CDR1 and CDR2 (germline): MNHEY, SVGAGI. Trimming took 4 bases from V and 8 from J, leaving 15 bases between them. The CDR3: CASSFRQFGDEQFF. The CDR3 DNA sequence: TGTGCCAGCAGTTTCAGGCAGTTTGGCGATGAGCAGTTCTTC.

This chain joins TRBV3-1 (or the pseudogene TRBV3-2) and TRBJ2-7; 9 positions agree with TRBD1. Trimming cost V 9 bases and J 5 bases; bases outside gene matches: 8. Germline loops: CDR1 LGHDT, CDR2 YNNKEL (reference sequence). There are 13 residues in the CDR3. The CDR3 reads CASGLGQGNEQYF. CDR3 sequence (DNA): TGTGCCAGTGGTCTGGGACAGGGAAACGAGCAGTACTTC.

The V gene is TRBV29-1, the J gene TRBJ2-1; the match to TRBD2 covers 7 bases. CDR3 length: 14 amino acids. Germline lookup yields CDR1 SQVTM and CDR2 ANQGSEA. Trimming removed 4 bases from V and 8 bases from J; junction bases left unmatched: 11. CDR3 nucleotides: TGCAGCGTTGGTCCCGGCGGGAGTGGCGATGAGCAGTTCTTC. Amino acid sequence: CSVGPGGSGDEQFF.

The chain has TRBV28 and TRBJ2-7; D remains ambiguous. V was trimmed by 6 bases and J by 3 bases, leaving 15 bases between them. In germline, CDR1 is MDHEN, CDR2 SYDVKM. This CDR3 contains 14 residues. The CDR3 DNA is TGTGCCAGCAGCCCCTGGAGCACGAACTACGAGCAGTACTTC. Protein sequence: CASSPWSTNYEQYF.

The chain couples TRBV3-1 (or the pseudogene TRBV3-2) to TRBJ2-5; D may be TRBD2 (6 bases). In germline, CDR1 is LGHDT, CDR2 YNNKEL (reference sequence). V lost 0 bases, J lost 7 bases, and 9 bases lay in between. CDR3 length: 13 amino acids. CDR3 sequence (DNA): TGTGCCAGCAGCCAAGAGGCTAGCGCGACCCAGTACTTC. Translating gives CASSQEASATQYF.

J is TRBJ2-5 and V is TRBV18; D is undetermined. Germline V gives CDR1 KGHSH, CDR2 LQKENI. V was trimmed by 5 bases and J by 2 bases, leaving 9 bases between them. The CDR3 is 13 residues long. CDR3 coding DNA: TGTGCCAGCTCAATCACCCTACAAGAGACCCAGTACTTC. Residues: CASSITLQETQYF.

J is TRBJ2-7 and V is TRBV7-9; 8 nucleotides agree with TRBD2. Germline assignment: CDR1 SEHNR and CDR2 FQNEAQ (reference sequence). The CDR3 length is 16 residues. With 2 bases clipped from V and 5 bases from J, the junction kept 11 bases outside the gene matches. The CDR3 nucleotides are TGTGCCAGCAGCTTAACTCCTCCGGGAGGGTGGCACGAGCAGTACTTC. Protein sequence: CASSLTPPGGWHEQYF. Filled out from reference TRBV7-9 and TRBJ2-7, the complete variable domain reads DTGVSQNPRHKITKRGQNVTFRCDPISEHNRLYWYRQTLGQGPEFLTYFQNEAQLEKSRLLSDRFSAERPKGSFSTLEIQRTEQGDSAMYLCASSLTPPGGWHEQYFGPGTRLTVT.

The chain carries TRBV25-1 and TRBJ2-5; D gene uncertain. V was shortened by 6 bases and J by 5 bases, with 16 bases between the two germline ends. CDR3 length equals 14 residues. The germline V gene has CDR1 MGHDK and CDR2 SYGVNS. The CDR3 spells CASRGTVGSETQYF. CDR3 in DNA: TGTGCCAGCAGGGGCACCGTAGGTTCTGAGACCCAGTACTTC.

This sequence joins TRBV12-3 or TRBV12-4 and TRBJ1-5; D not resolved. Trimming cost V 2 bases and J 4 bases, with 6 bases left between them. The CDR3 is made up of 13 amino acids. The CDR3 loop is CASSLSGNQPQHF. For the CDR3, the DNA is TGTGCCAGCAGTTTATCCGGTAATCAGCCCCAGCATTTT.